Following are 20 T cell receptor beta chains from one sample sequenced in a study of blood T cell repertoires in COVID-19. This table comes from immunoSEQ multiplex PCR, and its TCRdb copy is limited to in-frame clones, with some not included. There are around 68,000 clones in the sample; approximately 86% occur only once, and about 17% lies in the top ten. Sequenced material: peripheral blood. The receptors come from a man aged 40-49 years with COVID-19, enrolled during active disease.

CDR3 nucleotides: TGTGCCACCTCCTTCGGGGGGAGGCACAATGAGCAGTTCTTC. It specifies CATSFGGRHNEQFF. V gene TRBV15 combines with J gene TRBJ2-1; 7 nucleotides agree with TRBD2. V shed 8 bases and J 5 bases; nucleotides not matched to a gene: 9. The germline CDR1 and CDR2 sequences are LNHNV and YYDKDF (reference sequence). The CDR3 totals 14 residues. Looking up the rest from reference TRBV15 and TRBJ2-1 gives the full variable domain: DAMVIQNPRYQVTQFGKPVTLSCSQTLNHNVMYWYQQKSSQAPKLLFHYYDKDFNNEADTPDNFQSRRPNTSFCFLDIRSPGLGDTAMYLCATSFGGRHNEQFFGPGTRLTVL.

The rearrangement uses TRBV5-1 and TRBJ1-4, with 8 bases fitting TRBD1. The J segment lost 6 bases and the V segment lost 3 bases, leaving 7 bases of the junction unmatched. The CDR3 is 15 residues long. From germline, CDR1 is SGHRS and CDR2 YFSETQ. The CDR3 reads CASSSSGTGHEKLFF. As DNA, the CDR3 is TGCGCCAGCAGCTCGTCCGGGACAGGTCATGAAAAACTGTTTTTT.

The chain couples TRBV4-1 to TRBJ2-1; D remains ambiguous. Germline CDR1 is MGHRA and CDR2 is YSYEKL. The CDR3 has 14 amino acids. V dropped 0 bases and J dropped 8 bases, with 11 bases sitting between them. CDR3 nucleotides: TGCGCCAGCAGCCAAGATGTGGCAGTTCATGAGCAGTTCTTC. It specifies CASSQDVAVHEQFF.

The rearrangement joins TRBV24-1 to TRBJ2-7; D is ambiguous. Trimming shortened V by 4 bases and J by 4 bases, and 10 bases separated the two germline ends. The CDR3 totals 13 residues. The germline CDR1 and CDR2 sequences are KGHDR and SFDVKD. CDR3 residues: CATSDPNGYEQYF. Written as DNA, the CDR3 is TGTGCCACCAGTGACCCGAACGGTTACGAGCAGTACTTC.

The V gene is TRBV5-1, the J gene TRBJ2-7; 8 positions match TRBD1. V was clipped by 3 bases and J by 2 bases; unmatched bases: 7. The CDR3 is made up of 15 amino acids. Germline V CDR1 and CDR2: SGHRS, YFSETQ. The CDR3 protein is CASSYSGGAPYEQYF. DNA of the CDR3: TGCGCCAGCAGCTATTCAGGGGGCGCCCCCTACGAGCAGTACTTC.

The gene calls are TRBV5-1 and TRBJ1-2; 8 nucleotides agree with TRBD1. This CDR3 spans 11 amino acids. Germline CDR1 reads SGHRS; CDR2 reads YFSETQ. V gave up 4 bases and J gave up 8 bases; unmatched junction bases: 1. As DNA, the CDR3 is TGCGCCAGCAGCAACAGGGGGGGCTACACCTTC. It specifies CASSNRGGYTF.

The CDR3 reads CASTAGTGGGYTF. The CDR3 DNA reads TGTGCCAGCACCGCCGGGACAGGGGGTGGCTACACCTTC. The chain recombines TRBV12-3 or TRBV12-4 with TRBJ1-2; 11 nucleotides agree with TRBD1. The trim removed 7 bases at V and 7 bases at J, leaving 5 bases unmatched. The CDR3 consists of 13 residues.

The chain carries TRBV4-1 and TRBJ2-3; 13 positions match TRBD2. CDR3 length: 18 amino acids. V lost 0 bases, J lost 6 bases, and 9 bases stayed unmatched. CDR1 is MGHRA, CDR2 YSYEKL, per germline. The CDR3 loop reads CASSQERGLAGRGDTQYF. The CDR3 coding sequence is TGCGCCAGCAGCCAAGAGAGGGGACTAGCGGGGCGGGGGGATACGCAGTATTTT.

The chain carries TRBV6-5 and TRBJ2-7, with 9 positions matching TRBD1. The CDR3 length is 15 residues. Germline CDR1 MNHEY, CDR2 SVGAGI. After removal of 6 bases from V and 3 bases from J, the junction contained 9 bases not matched to a gene. The CDR3 DNA reads as TGTGCCAGCAGATACGACCGGGACAGGGACTACGAGCAGTACTTC. It codes for CASRYDRDRDYEQYF.

V usage is TRBV4-2 and J usage is TRBJ1-1; D is undetermined. This CDR3 comprises 13 residues. Per the germline V gene, CDR1 is LGHNA and CDR2 is YNFKEQ. V lost 8 bases and J 4 bases, leaving 14 bases between the germline ends. The CDR3 DNA sequence: TGTGCCAGCCGACAAACTCCGGCCACTGAAGCTTTCTTT. This codes for CASRQTPATEAFF.

The rearrangement uses TRBV2 and TRBJ2-1, with D hard to call. The CDR3 runs to 11 residues. V was shortened by 1 base and J by 11 bases, with 6 bases between the two germline ends. Germline values: CDR1 SNHLY, CDR2 FYNNEI. The CDR3 bases are TGTGCCAGCAGTGAAGTGGAGAAGCAGTTCTTC. Encoded protein: CASSEVEKQFF.

This chain links TRBV2 with TRBJ1-3; D is unclear. The CDR3 is made up of 14 amino acids. Trimming removed 4 bases at V and 1 base at J, with 8 bases between. Germline-derived CDR1 and CDR2 are SNHLY and FYNNEI. The CDR3 coding sequence is TGTGCCAGCAGTGGGGAGAAATCTGGAAACACCATATATTTT. Residues: CASSGEKSGNTIYF.

The chain carries TRBV9 and TRBJ2-3, with TRBD2 identical over 9 bases. Germline CDR1 reads SGDLS; CDR2 reads YYNGEE. The CDR3 is 18 amino acids. V lost 0 bases and J lost 2; bases outside the gene matches: 10. CDR3: CASSVVSWGGGATDTQYF. DNA of the CDR3: TGTGCCAGCAGCGTAGTGTCTTGGGGCGGGGGGGCCACAGATACGCAGTATTTT.

This clone was counted a single time. The V and J genes are TRBV4-1 and TRBJ1-5; 7 bases line up with TRBD1. CDR1 and CDR2 from the germline V gene are MGHRA and YSYEKL. J gave up 6 bases and V 2 bases, and 7 bases lay outside the gene matches. The CDR3 extends over 15 amino acids. The CDR3: CASSQNDRETQPQHF. The CDR3 region has the DNA TGCGCCAGCAGCCAAAACGACAGGGAAACTCAGCCCCAGCATTTT.

This chain connects TRBV7-3 to TRBJ2-2; D perhaps matches TRBD1 (6 bases). Germline CDR1 reads SGHTA; CDR2 reads FQGTGA. V was trimmed by 5 bases and J by 5 bases, leaving 18 bases between them. The CDR3 loop spans 16 amino acids. The CDR3 protein is CASSPAPGQRTGELFF. The CDR3 bases are TGTGCCAGCAGCCCGGCTCCCGGACAGCGGACCGGGGAGCTGTTTTTT.

V and J are TRBV25-1 and TRBJ2-4, with 7 bases lining up with TRBD1. Germline V gives CDR1 MGHDK, CDR2 SYGVNS. The CDR3 loop spans 13 amino acids. The trim removed 7 bases at V and 8 bases at J, leaving 8 bases unmatched. The CDR3 nucleotides are TGTGCCAGCACCCCAGGGGGTGCGGACATTCAGTACTTC. Residues: CASTPGGADIQYF.

This CDR3 is CASSVAVARSADTQYF. Here the CDR3 DNA reads TGTGCCAGCAGCGTCGCGGTAGCTAGGTCCGCAGATACGCAGTATTTT. The chain employs TRBV7-9 and TRBJ2-3; no firm D call. V lost 5 bases, J lost 4 bases, and 19 bases lay in between. Germline V lookup: CDR1 SEHNR, CDR2 FQNEAQ (reference sequence). The CDR3 covers 16 residues. The variable domain in full, completed from reference TRBV7-9 and TRBJ2-3, reads DTGVSQNPRHKITKRGQNVTFRCDPISEHNRLYWYRQTLGQGPEFLTYFQNEAQLEKSRLLSDRFSAERPKGSFSTLEIQRTEQGDSAMYLCASSVAVARSADTQYFGPGTRLTVL.

The chain recombines TRBV5-4 with TRBJ2-5; 8 bases are a match to TRBD1. The junction had 7 bases not matched to a gene; V was cut back by 4 bases and J by 5 bases. Germline V lookup: CDR1 SGHNT, CDR2 YYREEE (reference sequence). This CDR3 contains 14 residues. CDR3: CASSQQGDRETQYF. DNA for the CDR3: TGTGCCAGCAGCCAACAGGGGGACAGGGAGACCCAGTACTTC.

This clone was picked up a small number of times. This chain joins TRBV5-1 and TRBJ1-3, with TRBD1 identical over 9 bases. Germline V gene lookup returns CDR1 SGHRS and CDR2 YFSETQ. This CDR3 is built from 14 residues. V was clipped by 4 bases and J by 4 bases; unmatched bases: 3. In DNA form, the CDR3 reads TGCGCCAGCAGCCCGGGACAGGGAGGAAACACCATATATTTT. This translates into CASSPGQGGNTIYF.

This chain links TRBV28 with TRBJ2-5, with 9 nucleotides matching TRBD2. The CDR3 extends over 14 amino acids. Germline V gives CDR1 MDHEN, CDR2 SYDVKM. J lost 2 bases, V lost 7 bases, and 5 bases had no gene match. The CDR3 sequence is CASTHAGGQETQYF. CDR3 DNA sequence: TGTGCCAGCACCCACGCGGGGGGGCAAGAGACCCAGTACTTC.